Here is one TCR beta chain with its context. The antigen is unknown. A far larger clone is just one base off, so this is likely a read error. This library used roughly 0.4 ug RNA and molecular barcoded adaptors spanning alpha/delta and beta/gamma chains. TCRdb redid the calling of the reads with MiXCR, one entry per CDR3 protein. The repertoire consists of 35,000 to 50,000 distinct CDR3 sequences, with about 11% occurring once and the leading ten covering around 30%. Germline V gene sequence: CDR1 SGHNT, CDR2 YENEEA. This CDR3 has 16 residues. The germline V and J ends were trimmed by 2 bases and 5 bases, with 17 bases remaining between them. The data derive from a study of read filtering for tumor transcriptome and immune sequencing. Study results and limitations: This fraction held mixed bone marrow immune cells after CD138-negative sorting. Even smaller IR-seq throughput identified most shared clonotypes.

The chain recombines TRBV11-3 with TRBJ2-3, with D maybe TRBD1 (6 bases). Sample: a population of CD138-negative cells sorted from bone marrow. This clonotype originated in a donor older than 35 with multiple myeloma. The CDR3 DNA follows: TGTGCCAGCAGCTTAATGGGGACATGGGGCAAAGATACGCAGTATTTT. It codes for CASSLMGTWGKDTQYF. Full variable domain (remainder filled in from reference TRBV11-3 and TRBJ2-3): EAGVVQSPRYKIIEKKQPVAFWCNPISGHNTLYWYLQNLGQGPELLIRYENEEAVDDSQLPKDRFSAERLKGVDSTLKIQPAELGDSAVYLCASSLMGTWGKDTQYFGPGTRLTVL.